The present T cell receptor beta chain was sequenced within a study of blood T cell repertoires in COVID-19. Overall study context: Acute and convalescent COVID-19 specimens originated in the United States, Italy and Spain. From T cells, B-cell-depleted T cells, or PBMCs came the material, which was cDNA or gDNA.

Authors' methods: Estimated nucleated cell counts came from reference gene primer amplification. TCRdb's table, derived via immunoSEQ multiplex PCR, lists solely in-frame clones and lacks some. Clone size and V and J calls were adopted from that table, with D and trimming inferred from the DNA. Of about 250,000 clones listed, 82% are singletons. Trimming removed 4 bases from V and 1 base from J, with 6 bases in between. Germline V gives CDR1 SNHLY, CDR2 FYNNEI. The CDR3 covers 13 residues. Participants had their cohort set by participant-reported clinical history. V gene TRBV2 combines with J gene TRBJ2-3; D is possibly TRBD1 (5 bases). Sequenced input: PBMCs or T cells enriched from blood (not recorded which). The receptor was derived from a man in his forties or fifties who had been exposed to COVID-19. CDR3 nucleotide sequence: TGTGCCAGCAGTGTGGGGCGCACAGATACGCAGTATTTT. Amino acid sequence: CASSVGRTDTQYF.